This T cell receptor (beta chain) stems from a study of cytomegalovirus exposure and HLA in healthy donors. The overall study: Among the approximately 410 genotyped donors, 70% to 85% were placed in the Caucasian-associated ancestry cluster. Study-wide points: TCR beta V segments were, for the most part, productive about 90% or about 30% of the time in an earlier analysis. Information on immune exposure was restricted to one variable (CMV serostatus).

V gave up 4 bases and J gave up 7 bases, with 9 bases separating them. This CDR3 has 12 amino acids. Germline V CDR1 and CDR2: SGHKS, YYEKEE (reference sequence). In regard to this clone: Its specificity is not known.

Primers: 60 Vbeta forward and 13 Jbeta reverse. The method was immunoSEQ multiplex PCR; TCRdb's version includes in-frame clones alone and lacks a portion of them. The sample carries 160,000 or so clones, around four fifths recorded once. The sequenced material came from PBMCs. The sequence was collected from a man between 18 and 35 years old in good health and CMV-seronegative. The rearrangement joins TRBV5-5 to TRBJ2-1; no firm D call. DNA for the CDR3: TGTGCCAGCAGCAAACGGAGAAATGAGCAGTTCTTC. Amino acid sequence: CASSKRRNEQFF.